This TCR beta chain was obtained from a study of blood T cell repertoires in COVID-19. Assay: immunoSEQ multiplex PCR; the TCRdb copy retains only in-frame clones and omits some. The data contain 81,000 or so clones, 70% to 90% of them singletons. This clone is labeled medium-sized (0.01 to 0.1%). Trimming took 10 bases from V and 3 from J; bases not matched to a gene: 6. CDR3 size: 12 residues. Germline V CDR1 and CDR2: SEHNR, FQNEAQ (reference sequence). Seattle's cohort entered during active infection and was followed longitudinally. This clonotype was obtained from a man aged 50 to 60 with COVID-19, enrolled during active disease. Sequenced input: peripheral blood. The chain links TRBV7-9 to TRBJ2-7; 7 bases line up with TRBD2. The CDR3 DNA sequence: TGTGCCAAAAGAGCGGGACTCTACGAGCAGTACTTC. Translating it yields CAKRAGLYEQYF.